Detailed here is one T cell receptor beta chain. The antigen remains undetermined. Clones were read by immunoSEQ multiplex PCR, and TCRdb kept only the in-frame ones, dropping some. This sample has about 52,000 clones; 70% to 90% occur once, and the top ten carry 14%. This sample was taken from a study of OX40 agonist ivuxolimab in advanced cancers. Across the whole study: The patients' treatment was ivuxolimab, an agonistic anti-OX40 (CD134) antibody. Study observations and caveats: Patients who responded partially at 0.1-3.0 mg/kg showed clonal expansion ranking among the lowest.

The CDR3 is made up of 16 amino acids. Germline CDR1 reads MGHRA; CDR2 reads YSYEKL. The V gene end was trimmed by 1 base and the J gene end by 2 bases; junction bases not matched to a gene: 2. The chain is built from TRBV4-1 and TRBJ1-4; 9 bases align to TRBD1. This specimen consisted of CD4+ or CD8+ T cells sorted from blood, obtained in a trial of the OX40 agonist ivuxolimab. This TCR came from an adult with an advanced solid tumor such as melanoma, head and neck, liver or kidney cancer. This chain's CDR3 is CASSQAGQGTNEKLFF. The DNA for the CDR3 is TGCGCCAGCAGCCAAGCCGGACAGGGGACTAATGAAAAACTGTTTTTT.